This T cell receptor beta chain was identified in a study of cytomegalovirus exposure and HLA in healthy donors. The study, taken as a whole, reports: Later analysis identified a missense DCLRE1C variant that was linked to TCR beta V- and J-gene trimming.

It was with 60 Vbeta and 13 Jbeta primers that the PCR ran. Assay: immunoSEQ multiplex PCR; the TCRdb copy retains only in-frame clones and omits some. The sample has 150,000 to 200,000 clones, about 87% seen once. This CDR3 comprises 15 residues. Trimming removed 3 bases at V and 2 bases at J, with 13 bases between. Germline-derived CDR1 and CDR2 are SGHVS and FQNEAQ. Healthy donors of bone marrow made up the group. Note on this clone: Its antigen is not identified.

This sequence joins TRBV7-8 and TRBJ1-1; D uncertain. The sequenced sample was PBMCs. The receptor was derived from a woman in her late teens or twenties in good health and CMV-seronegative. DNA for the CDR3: TGTGCCAGCAGCTTGCAGGATATCGTCAACACTGAAGCTTTCTTT. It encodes CASSLQDIVNTEAFF.